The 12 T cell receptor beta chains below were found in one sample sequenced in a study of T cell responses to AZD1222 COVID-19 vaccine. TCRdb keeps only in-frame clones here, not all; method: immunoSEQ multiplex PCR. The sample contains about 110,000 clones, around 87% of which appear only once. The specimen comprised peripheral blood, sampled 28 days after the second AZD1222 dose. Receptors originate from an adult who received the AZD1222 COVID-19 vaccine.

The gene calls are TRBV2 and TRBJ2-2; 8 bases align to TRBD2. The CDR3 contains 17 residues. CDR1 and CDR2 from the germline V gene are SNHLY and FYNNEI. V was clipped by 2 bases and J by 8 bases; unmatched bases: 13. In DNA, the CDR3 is TGTGCCAGCAGTGAATCGACGGGAGGGTTAAGCACTGGGGAGCTGTTTTTT. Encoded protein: CASSESTGGLSTGELFF. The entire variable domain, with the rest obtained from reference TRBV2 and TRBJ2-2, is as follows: EPEVTQTPSHQVTQMGQEVILRCVPISNHLYFYWYRQILGQKVEFLVSFYNNEISEKSEIFDDQFSVERPDGSNFTLKIRSTKLEDSAMYFCASSESTGGLSTGELFFGEGSRLTVL.

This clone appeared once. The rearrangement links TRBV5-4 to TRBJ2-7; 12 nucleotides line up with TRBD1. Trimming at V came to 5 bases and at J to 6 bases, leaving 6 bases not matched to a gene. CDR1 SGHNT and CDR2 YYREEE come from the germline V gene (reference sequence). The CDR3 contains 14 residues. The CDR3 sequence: CASSFRDRGPEQYF. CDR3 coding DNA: TGTGCCAGCAGTTTCCGGGACAGGGGGCCCGAGCAGTACTTC.

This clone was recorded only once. CDR3 in DNA: TGTGCCAGCAGCGGGAGTGTCTCACTGTATAATTCACCCCTCCACTTT. Amino acid sequence: CASSGSVSLYNSPLHF. V and J are TRBV5-5 and TRBJ1-6; no firm D call. V lost 4 bases and J 4 bases, leaving 15 bases between the germline ends. CDR3 size: 16 residues. Germline CDR1 reads SGHKS; CDR2 reads YYEKEE (reference sequence).

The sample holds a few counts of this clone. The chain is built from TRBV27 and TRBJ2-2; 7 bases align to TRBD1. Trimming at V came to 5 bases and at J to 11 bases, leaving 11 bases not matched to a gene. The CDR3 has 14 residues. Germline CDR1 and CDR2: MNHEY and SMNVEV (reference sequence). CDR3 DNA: TGTGCCAGCAGTCACTTAGGACAGGAAGGCGAGCTGTTTTTT. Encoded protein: CASSHLGQEGELFF.

CDR3 sequence reads: CASSQDPTHSSRIETQYF. For the CDR3, the DNA is TGTGCCAGCAGCCAGGACCCAACACATAGCTCACGAATTGAGACCCAGTACTTC. V usage is TRBV14 and J usage is TRBJ2-5, with D uncertain. Germline V gives CDR1 SGHDN, CDR2 FVKESK. The CDR3 contains 18 residues. V was trimmed by 3 bases and J by 5 bases, leaving 25 bases between them.

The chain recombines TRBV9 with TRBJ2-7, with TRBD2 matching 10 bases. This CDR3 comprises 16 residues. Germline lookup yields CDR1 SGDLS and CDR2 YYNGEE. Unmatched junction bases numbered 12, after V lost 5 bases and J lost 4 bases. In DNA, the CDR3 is TGTGCCAGCAGAGATCATGGACTAGCGGCACTTTACGAGCAGTACTTC. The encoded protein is CASRDHGLAALYEQYF. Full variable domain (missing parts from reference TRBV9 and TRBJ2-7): DSGVTQTPKHLITATGQRVTLRCSPRSGDLSVYWYQQSLDQGLQFLIQYYNGEERAKGNILERFSAQQFPDLHSELNLSSLELGDSALYFCASRDHGLAALYEQYFGPGTRLTVT.

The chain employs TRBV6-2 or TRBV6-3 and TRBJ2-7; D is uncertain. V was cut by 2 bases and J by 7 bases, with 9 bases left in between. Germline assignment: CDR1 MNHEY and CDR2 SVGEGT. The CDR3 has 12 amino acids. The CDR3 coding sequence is TGTGCCAGCAGTTACAAGTTCCTAGAGCAGTACTTC. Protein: CASSYKFLEQYF.

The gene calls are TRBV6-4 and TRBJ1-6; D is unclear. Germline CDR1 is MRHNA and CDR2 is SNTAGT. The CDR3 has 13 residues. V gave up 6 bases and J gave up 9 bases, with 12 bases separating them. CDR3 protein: CASSSTVSSPLHF. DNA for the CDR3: TGTGCCAGCAGCTCGACCGTGAGTTCACCCCTCCACTTT.

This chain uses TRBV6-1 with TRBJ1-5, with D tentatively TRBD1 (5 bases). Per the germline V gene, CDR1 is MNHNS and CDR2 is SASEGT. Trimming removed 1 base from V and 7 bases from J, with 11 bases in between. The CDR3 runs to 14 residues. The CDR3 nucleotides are TGTGCCAGCAGTGAAGGTGGGGGGTGGCAGCCCCAGCATTTT. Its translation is CASSEGGGWQPQHF.

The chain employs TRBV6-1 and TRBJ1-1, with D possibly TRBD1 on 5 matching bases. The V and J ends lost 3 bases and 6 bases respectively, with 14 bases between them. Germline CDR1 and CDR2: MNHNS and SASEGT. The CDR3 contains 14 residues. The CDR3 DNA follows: TGTGCCAGCAGTGACAGGGAGGGGAAATCTGAAGCTTTCTTT. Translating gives CASSDREGKSEAFF.

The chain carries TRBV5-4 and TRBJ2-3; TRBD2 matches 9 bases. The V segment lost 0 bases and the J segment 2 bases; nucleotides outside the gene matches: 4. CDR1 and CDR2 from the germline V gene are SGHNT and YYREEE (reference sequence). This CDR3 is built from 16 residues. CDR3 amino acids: CASSLVSGGYTDTQYF. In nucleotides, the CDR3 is TGTGCCAGCAGCTTGGTTAGCGGGGGTTACACAGATACGCAGTATTTT.

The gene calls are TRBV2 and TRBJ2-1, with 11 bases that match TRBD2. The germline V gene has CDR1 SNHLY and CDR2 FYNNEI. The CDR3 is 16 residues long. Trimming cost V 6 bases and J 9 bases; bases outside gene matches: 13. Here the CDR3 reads CASRGLAATLSVEQFF. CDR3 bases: TGTGCCAGCAGGGGACTAGCGGCAACATTATCGGTTGAGCAGTTCTTC. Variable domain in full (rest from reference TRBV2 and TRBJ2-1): EPEVTQTPSHQVTQMGQEVILRCVPISNHLYFYWYRQILGQKVEFLVSFYNNEISEKSEIFDDQFSVERPDGSNFTLKIRSTKLEDSAMYFCASRGLAATLSVEQFFGPGTRLTVL.